Detailed here is one T cell receptor beta chain. Its antigen is not identified. The CDR3 totals 13 residues. Germline V CDR1 and CDR2: LGHNA, YSLEER. Trimming left V 0 bases short and J 3 bases short, with 2 bases between. The data stem from a study of OX40 agonist ivuxolimab in advanced cancers. Study details: Hepatocellular carcinoma, melanoma, renal cell or head and neck cancer occurred in dose-escalation patients. General study results and limits: Compared with others, partial responders at 0.1-3.0 mg/kg displayed clonal expansion among the lowest. What antigens the expanded peripheral T cells recognized was never established. Certain nonresponders likewise exhibited a low normalized T-cell clonal expansion.

Assay: immunoSEQ multiplex PCR; the TCRdb copy retains only in-frame clones and omits some. Found here are about 69,000 clones, 90% of them singletons; the top ten hold about 10%. The clonotype comes from an adult with an advanced solid tumor such as melanoma, head and neck, liver or kidney cancer. Material: CD4+ or CD8+ T cells sorted from blood, obtained in a trial of the OX40 agonist ivuxolimab. The rearrangement joins TRBV4-3 to TRBJ2-2; D remains ambiguous. This CDR3 reads CASSQEDTGELFF. The DNA of the CDR3 is TGCGCCAGCAGCCAAGAGGACACCGGGGAGCTGTTTTTT.